This is a list of T cell receptor beta chains from one sample in a study of blood T cell repertoires in COVID-19. Sequencing was performed with immunoSEQ multiplex PCR; in TCRdb, only in-frame clones are kept and a portion is missing. The data show approximately 230,000 clones, 70% to 90% seen once. The sample consisted of PBMCs or T cells enriched from blood (not recorded which). The receptors stem from a middle-aged man who had recovered from COVID-19. Both conserved end residues are part of each CDR3. D genes are given only for firm matches. Not all rows give a size; the values are once, few, many and, for expanded clones, a class.

CDR3nt | CDR3aa | abundance | j_gene | d_gene | v_gene
TGTGCCACCAGTGTCGACAGGGGGACCGAAGATACGCAGTATTTT | CATSVDRGTEDTQYF | NA | TRBJ2-3 | TRBD1 | TRBV24-1
TGTGCCAGTGGCGGGACAGTAAATTCACCCCTCCACTTT | CASGGTVNSPLHF | NA | TRBJ1-6 | TRBD1 | TRBV19
TGTGCCAGTAGTCCCCAGGGGGCTGGTGATCAGCCCCAGCATTTT | CASSPQGAGDQPQHF | NA | TRBJ1-5 | TRBD1 | TRBV19
TGCGCCAGCAGCGAGACCAGGACTAGCCTGTTCTTC | CASSETRTSLFF | NA | TRBJ2-1 | TRBD2 | TRBV5-1
TGTGCCAGCAGCCCTCGGGAGTATATGAACACTGAAGCTTTCTTT | CASSPREYMNTEAFF | NA | TRBJ1-1 | NA | TRBV6-2/TRBV6-3
TGTGCCAGCAGTTACGGCCAGTATAGCAATCAGCCCCAGCATTTT | CASSYGQYSNQPQHF | NA | TRBJ1-5 | NA | TRBV6-6
TGTGCCAGCAGTGGACAGGGAGCTAACTATGGCTACACCTTC | CASSGQGANYGYTF | once | TRBJ1-2 | TRBD1 | TRBV28
TGTGCCAGCAGTTTAATATCCCCAGGGGACTATAATTCACCCCTCCACTTT | CASSLISPGDYNSPLHF | once | TRBJ1-6 | NA | TRBV27
TGCGCCAGCAGCCGGTTCGGCGGCAGCACAGATACGCAGTATTTT | CASSRFGGSTDTQYF | NA | TRBJ2-3 | NA | TRBV4-1
TGTGCCAGCAGCCTGGGTCCTGACACATATTACAATGAGCAGTTCTTC | CASSLGPDTYYNEQFF | NA | TRBJ2-1 | NA | TRBV5-5
TGTGCCACCAGCAGAGAATCTCTAGCGGGAGGCTGGGGTGAGCAGTTCTTC | CATSRESLAGGWGEQFF | NA | TRBJ2-1 | TRBD2 | TRBV15
TGTGCCTGGAGTAGCTTAACTCGCTCCTACGAGCAGTACTTC | CAWSSLTRSYEQYF | NA | TRBJ2-7 | NA | TRBV30
TGTGCCAGCAGCCTGCGACTTGCAGGGGGAGGAGAGACCCAGTACTTC | CASSLRLAGGGETQYF | NA | TRBJ2-5 | NA | TRBV4-2
TGTGCCAGCAGTATCGAGATGAACACTGAAGCTTTCTTT | CASSIEMNTEAFF | NA | TRBJ1-1 | NA | TRBV11-1
TGCAGTGCTAGTGACAGGGGATATCAGCCCCAGCATTTT | CSASDRGYQPQHF | NA | TRBJ1-5 | TRBD1 | TRBV20-1
TGCGCCAGCAGCTCCGGAGATTGGACAGGGGTAGAGCAGTTCTTC | CASSSGDWTGVEQFF | NA | TRBJ2-1 | TRBD1 | TRBV5-1
TGTGCCAGCAGCCGCCACGACAGGGTTGACACCGGGGAGCTGTTTTTT | CASSRHDRVDTGELFF | NA | TRBJ2-2 | TRBD1 | TRBV5-8
TGTGCCAGCAGTCCCTACGGACTCCAAGAGACCCAGTACTTC | CASSPYGLQETQYF | NA | TRBJ2-5 | NA | TRBV28
TGTGCCAGTAGTTCTTACCTAGGCAGCAATCAGCCCCAGCATTTT | CASSSYLGSNQPQHF | NA | TRBJ1-5 | NA | TRBV19
TGTGCCAGCAGTTTACCAGGGAGGGGTGGAACTAATGAAAAACTGTTTTTT | CASSLPGRGGTNEKLFF | NA | TRBJ1-4 | NA | TRBV28
TGTGCCAGCAGTTTATCGTTTAAGGACAGGGGGTACTTC | CASSLSFKDRGYF | NA | TRBJ2-7 | TRBD1 | TRBV27
TGTGCCAGCAGCGTACCAGGGGGGCGCACCGGGGAGCTGTTTTTT | CASSVPGGRTGELFF | NA | TRBJ2-2 | NA | TRBV25-1
TGTGCCAGCAGCAAAGTTGCGAACCGATCCTACGAGCAGTACTTC | CASSKVANRSYEQYF | NA | TRBJ2-7 | NA | TRBV21-1
TGCAGCGTCCGGGACACGAATAATTCACCCCTCCACTTT | CSVRDTNNSPLHF | NA | TRBJ1-6 | NA | TRBV29-1
TGTGCCAGCAGCTTAGGACAGGGGGACACTGAAGCTTTCTTT | CASSLGQGDTEAFF | once | TRBJ1-1 | TRBD1 | TRBV13
TGTGCCAGCAGTTTCACTGACTCTGGGGCCAACGTCCTGACTTTC | CASSFTDSGANVLTF | NA | TRBJ2-6 | NA | TRBV27
TGTGCCAGCAGCCCCCCGGGAAGGGACACTGAAGCTTTCTTT | CASSPPGRDTEAFF | NA | TRBJ1-1 | NA | TRBV7-8
TGCGCCAGCAGCTTGGGGGGGACAGGAGGGCCCACTGAAGCTTTCTTT | CASSLGGTGGPTEAFF | few | TRBJ1-1 | TRBD1 | TRBV5-1
TGCGCCAGCAGCTTATTGACTAGCGGGACCTACGAGCAGTACTTC | CASSLLTSGTYEQYF | NA | TRBJ2-7 | TRBD2 | TRBV5-1
TGTGCCAGTAGTCGGCAGGGGCATCAGCCCCAGCATTTT | CASSRQGHQPQHF | NA | TRBJ1-5 | NA | TRBV19
TGCAGCGTTGGGAAGGGACAGGGGGCAGCGGATGAGCAGTTCTTC | CSVGKGQGAADEQFF | NA | TRBJ2-1 | TRBD1 | TRBV29-1
TGTGCTAGTGGTTTGCGATTGTTGGGGGCGCCGAGGAGCACTGAAGCTTTCTTT | CASGLRLLGAPRSTEAFF | NA | TRBJ1-1 | NA | TRBV12-5
TGTGCCAGTTCGGGACAAATCTACGAGCAGTACTTC | CASSGQIYEQYF | NA | TRBJ2-7 | NA | TRBV2
TGTGCCAGCTCACCCTTGGACTCAGCCTACGAGCAGTACTTC | CASSPLDSAYEQYF | NA | TRBJ2-7 | NA | TRBV18
TGTGCCTGCTCCCAGGGGGGACAGCGGAGCAATCAGCCCCAGCATTTT | CACSQGGQRSNQPQHF | once | TRBJ1-5 | TRBD1 | TRBV30
TGTGCCAGCAGCCCGACTAGCGCGAGCTCTGGGGCCAACGTCCTGACTTTC | CASSPTSASSGANVLTF | NA | TRBJ2-6 | TRBD2 | TRBV11-2
TGCGCCAGCAGCCTATTACAGGGTGGCTATGGCTACACCTTC | CASSLLQGGYGYTF | NA | TRBJ1-2 | NA | TRBV4-3
TGTGCCAGCGCGCCCCCGCACTTAGACACCATATATTTT | CASAPPHLDTIYF | NA | TRBJ1-3 | NA | TRBV3-1/TRBV3-2
TGTGCCAGCTCAGGACAGGGAGCGGCTCAGCCCCAGCATTTT | CASSGQGAAQPQHF | NA | TRBJ1-5 | TRBD1 | TRBV18
TGTGCCAGCAGACGCGCCACGAACCAGCCCCAGCATTTT | CASRRATNQPQHF | once | TRBJ1-5 | NA | TRBV12-3/TRBV12-4
TGTGCCAGTAGTCCCCTGGGTCGCGGGGGGAATGAGCAGTTCTTC | CASSPLGRGGNEQFF | NA | TRBJ2-1 | TRBD2 | TRBV19
TGCAGCGTTGAGCAAGCGGGAGATGGTGAGCAGTTCTTC | CSVEQAGDGEQFF | NA | TRBJ2-1 | TRBD2 | TRBV29-1